One and the same sample provided the 7 T cell receptor beta chains below, sequenced in a study of graft-versus-host responses after intestinal transplantation. This table comes from immunoSEQ multiplex PCR, and its TCRdb copy is limited to in-frame clones, with some not included. The table lists about 19,000 clones, around 80% of them singletons, with approximately 2.1% in the top ten. The sample here was PBMCs, taken 14 days after transplant. Receptor source: a human patient who received an intestinal transplant, so some T cells may come from the graft donor.

The chain combines TRBV27 with TRBJ2-1; 7 bases map to TRBD2. This CDR3 comprises 14 residues. J lost 5 bases, V lost 2 bases, and 3 bases had no gene match. The germline gives CDR1 MNHEY, CDR2 SMNVEV (reference sequence). CDR3 in amino acids: CASSLAGVDNEQFF. The CDR3 DNA is TGTGCCAGCAGTTTAGCGGGAGTGGACAATGAGCAGTTCTTC.

The V gene is TRBV6-5, the J gene TRBJ1-3; possibly TRBD1 for D (5 bases). V was clipped by 0 bases and J by 3 bases, with 9 bases between them. CDR3 size: 15 residues. CDR1 is MNHEY and CDR2 is SVGAGI in the germline V gene. CDR3 loop: CASSYSRQGGNTIYF. The CDR3 DNA reads TGTGCCAGCAGTTACTCAAGGCAGGGTGGAAACACCATATATTTT.

This sequence joins TRBV28 and TRBJ2-1; D is possibly TRBD1 (5 bases). The CDR3 loop spans 14 amino acids. The germline CDR1 and CDR2 sequences are MDHEN and SYDVKM. The V end was cut by 3 bases, the J end by 5 bases, with 11 bases between. CDR3 protein: CASSFTSTDNEQFF. DNA for the CDR3: TGTGCCAGCAGTTTTACCTCGACAGACAATGAGCAGTTCTTC.

This clone has only a few counts. The chain carries TRBV4-1 and TRBJ2-7; D is undetermined. From germline, CDR1 is MGHRA and CDR2 YSYEKL. V was trimmed by 0 bases and J by 3 bases, leaving 9 bases between them. The CDR3 is made up of 14 amino acids. CDR3 nucleotide sequence: TGCGCCAGCAGCCAAGAGTCGGCAGGCTACGAGCAGTACTTC. Its protein product is CASSQESAGYEQYF.

J is TRBJ2-1 and V is TRBV9; TRBD2 matches at 11 bases. Germline trimming cut 4 bases from V and 0 bases from J; bases unmatched to any gene: 12. CDR3 length: 19 residues. From germline, CDR1 is SGDLS and CDR2 YYNGEE. As DNA, the CDR3 is TGTGCCAGCAGCCTATCGACTAGCGGGGCACTTAGCTCCTACAATGAGCAGTTCTTC. It yields the protein CASSLSTSGALSSYNEQFF.

The chain carries TRBV28 and TRBJ2-1, with 12 bases aligning to TRBD2. The CDR3 sequence is 14 residues long. The V and J ends lost 7 bases and 7 bases, in that order; junction bases with no gene match: 5. Germline V lookup: CDR1 MDHEN, CDR2 SYDVKM. The CDR3 coding sequence is TGTGCCAGCAAGACTAGCGGGAGTAATAATGAGCAGTTCTTC. Protein: CASKTSGSNNEQFF.

In nucleotides, the CDR3 is TGCGCCAGCAGCCAGGCTCCGGGACAGGGGACTTATCAGCCCCAGCATTTT. Residues: CASSQAPGQGTYQPQHF. V is TRBV4-1 and J is TRBJ1-5; 10 nucleotides align to TRBD1. The CDR3 consists of 17 residues. J gave up 5 bases and V 3 bases, and 10 bases lay outside the gene matches. Germline-derived CDR1 and CDR2 are MGHRA and YSYEKL.